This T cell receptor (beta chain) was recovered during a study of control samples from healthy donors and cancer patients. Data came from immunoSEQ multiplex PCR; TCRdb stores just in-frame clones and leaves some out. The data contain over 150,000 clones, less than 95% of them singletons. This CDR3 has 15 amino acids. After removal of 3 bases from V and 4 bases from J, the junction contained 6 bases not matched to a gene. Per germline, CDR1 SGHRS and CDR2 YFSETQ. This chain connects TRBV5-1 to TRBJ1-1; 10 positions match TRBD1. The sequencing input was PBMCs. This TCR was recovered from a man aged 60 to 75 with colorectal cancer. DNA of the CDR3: TGCGCCAGCAGCTCCCCGACAGGGGGCCCCACTGAAGCTTTCTTT. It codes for CASSSPTGGPTEAFF.